The T cell receptor (beta chain) under discussion was sequenced for a study of persistence of HIV-infected CD4 T cells. The immunoSEQ assay was version 4, run in survey mode. The table came from immunoSEQ multiplex PCR; TCRdb's copy has only in-frame clones and leaves some out. The repertoire holds thousands of clones, with roughly 84% as singletons. Trimming at V came to 5 bases and at J to 4 bases, leaving 1 base not matched to a gene. CDR3 length equals 14 residues. The germline V gene has CDR1 MDHEN and CDR2 SYDVKM. In regard to this clone: Its target is unknown.

Cells were stimulated with overlapping HIV-1 Gag 15-mer peptides. Responding CD4+ T cells were sorted by upregulation of both CD40 ligand and CD69. The chain carries TRBV28 and TRBJ2-1; TRBD1 matches at 11 bases. The specimen was CD4+ T cells sorted from PBMCs after approximately 20-hour stimulation, collected from a patient who received antiretroviral therapy. The clonotype originates from an adult woman with HIV who was CMV-seropositive. CDR3 in DNA: TGTGCCAGCAGTCGGGACAGGGGGTACAATGAGCAGTTCTTC. Its translation is CASSRDRGYNEQFF.